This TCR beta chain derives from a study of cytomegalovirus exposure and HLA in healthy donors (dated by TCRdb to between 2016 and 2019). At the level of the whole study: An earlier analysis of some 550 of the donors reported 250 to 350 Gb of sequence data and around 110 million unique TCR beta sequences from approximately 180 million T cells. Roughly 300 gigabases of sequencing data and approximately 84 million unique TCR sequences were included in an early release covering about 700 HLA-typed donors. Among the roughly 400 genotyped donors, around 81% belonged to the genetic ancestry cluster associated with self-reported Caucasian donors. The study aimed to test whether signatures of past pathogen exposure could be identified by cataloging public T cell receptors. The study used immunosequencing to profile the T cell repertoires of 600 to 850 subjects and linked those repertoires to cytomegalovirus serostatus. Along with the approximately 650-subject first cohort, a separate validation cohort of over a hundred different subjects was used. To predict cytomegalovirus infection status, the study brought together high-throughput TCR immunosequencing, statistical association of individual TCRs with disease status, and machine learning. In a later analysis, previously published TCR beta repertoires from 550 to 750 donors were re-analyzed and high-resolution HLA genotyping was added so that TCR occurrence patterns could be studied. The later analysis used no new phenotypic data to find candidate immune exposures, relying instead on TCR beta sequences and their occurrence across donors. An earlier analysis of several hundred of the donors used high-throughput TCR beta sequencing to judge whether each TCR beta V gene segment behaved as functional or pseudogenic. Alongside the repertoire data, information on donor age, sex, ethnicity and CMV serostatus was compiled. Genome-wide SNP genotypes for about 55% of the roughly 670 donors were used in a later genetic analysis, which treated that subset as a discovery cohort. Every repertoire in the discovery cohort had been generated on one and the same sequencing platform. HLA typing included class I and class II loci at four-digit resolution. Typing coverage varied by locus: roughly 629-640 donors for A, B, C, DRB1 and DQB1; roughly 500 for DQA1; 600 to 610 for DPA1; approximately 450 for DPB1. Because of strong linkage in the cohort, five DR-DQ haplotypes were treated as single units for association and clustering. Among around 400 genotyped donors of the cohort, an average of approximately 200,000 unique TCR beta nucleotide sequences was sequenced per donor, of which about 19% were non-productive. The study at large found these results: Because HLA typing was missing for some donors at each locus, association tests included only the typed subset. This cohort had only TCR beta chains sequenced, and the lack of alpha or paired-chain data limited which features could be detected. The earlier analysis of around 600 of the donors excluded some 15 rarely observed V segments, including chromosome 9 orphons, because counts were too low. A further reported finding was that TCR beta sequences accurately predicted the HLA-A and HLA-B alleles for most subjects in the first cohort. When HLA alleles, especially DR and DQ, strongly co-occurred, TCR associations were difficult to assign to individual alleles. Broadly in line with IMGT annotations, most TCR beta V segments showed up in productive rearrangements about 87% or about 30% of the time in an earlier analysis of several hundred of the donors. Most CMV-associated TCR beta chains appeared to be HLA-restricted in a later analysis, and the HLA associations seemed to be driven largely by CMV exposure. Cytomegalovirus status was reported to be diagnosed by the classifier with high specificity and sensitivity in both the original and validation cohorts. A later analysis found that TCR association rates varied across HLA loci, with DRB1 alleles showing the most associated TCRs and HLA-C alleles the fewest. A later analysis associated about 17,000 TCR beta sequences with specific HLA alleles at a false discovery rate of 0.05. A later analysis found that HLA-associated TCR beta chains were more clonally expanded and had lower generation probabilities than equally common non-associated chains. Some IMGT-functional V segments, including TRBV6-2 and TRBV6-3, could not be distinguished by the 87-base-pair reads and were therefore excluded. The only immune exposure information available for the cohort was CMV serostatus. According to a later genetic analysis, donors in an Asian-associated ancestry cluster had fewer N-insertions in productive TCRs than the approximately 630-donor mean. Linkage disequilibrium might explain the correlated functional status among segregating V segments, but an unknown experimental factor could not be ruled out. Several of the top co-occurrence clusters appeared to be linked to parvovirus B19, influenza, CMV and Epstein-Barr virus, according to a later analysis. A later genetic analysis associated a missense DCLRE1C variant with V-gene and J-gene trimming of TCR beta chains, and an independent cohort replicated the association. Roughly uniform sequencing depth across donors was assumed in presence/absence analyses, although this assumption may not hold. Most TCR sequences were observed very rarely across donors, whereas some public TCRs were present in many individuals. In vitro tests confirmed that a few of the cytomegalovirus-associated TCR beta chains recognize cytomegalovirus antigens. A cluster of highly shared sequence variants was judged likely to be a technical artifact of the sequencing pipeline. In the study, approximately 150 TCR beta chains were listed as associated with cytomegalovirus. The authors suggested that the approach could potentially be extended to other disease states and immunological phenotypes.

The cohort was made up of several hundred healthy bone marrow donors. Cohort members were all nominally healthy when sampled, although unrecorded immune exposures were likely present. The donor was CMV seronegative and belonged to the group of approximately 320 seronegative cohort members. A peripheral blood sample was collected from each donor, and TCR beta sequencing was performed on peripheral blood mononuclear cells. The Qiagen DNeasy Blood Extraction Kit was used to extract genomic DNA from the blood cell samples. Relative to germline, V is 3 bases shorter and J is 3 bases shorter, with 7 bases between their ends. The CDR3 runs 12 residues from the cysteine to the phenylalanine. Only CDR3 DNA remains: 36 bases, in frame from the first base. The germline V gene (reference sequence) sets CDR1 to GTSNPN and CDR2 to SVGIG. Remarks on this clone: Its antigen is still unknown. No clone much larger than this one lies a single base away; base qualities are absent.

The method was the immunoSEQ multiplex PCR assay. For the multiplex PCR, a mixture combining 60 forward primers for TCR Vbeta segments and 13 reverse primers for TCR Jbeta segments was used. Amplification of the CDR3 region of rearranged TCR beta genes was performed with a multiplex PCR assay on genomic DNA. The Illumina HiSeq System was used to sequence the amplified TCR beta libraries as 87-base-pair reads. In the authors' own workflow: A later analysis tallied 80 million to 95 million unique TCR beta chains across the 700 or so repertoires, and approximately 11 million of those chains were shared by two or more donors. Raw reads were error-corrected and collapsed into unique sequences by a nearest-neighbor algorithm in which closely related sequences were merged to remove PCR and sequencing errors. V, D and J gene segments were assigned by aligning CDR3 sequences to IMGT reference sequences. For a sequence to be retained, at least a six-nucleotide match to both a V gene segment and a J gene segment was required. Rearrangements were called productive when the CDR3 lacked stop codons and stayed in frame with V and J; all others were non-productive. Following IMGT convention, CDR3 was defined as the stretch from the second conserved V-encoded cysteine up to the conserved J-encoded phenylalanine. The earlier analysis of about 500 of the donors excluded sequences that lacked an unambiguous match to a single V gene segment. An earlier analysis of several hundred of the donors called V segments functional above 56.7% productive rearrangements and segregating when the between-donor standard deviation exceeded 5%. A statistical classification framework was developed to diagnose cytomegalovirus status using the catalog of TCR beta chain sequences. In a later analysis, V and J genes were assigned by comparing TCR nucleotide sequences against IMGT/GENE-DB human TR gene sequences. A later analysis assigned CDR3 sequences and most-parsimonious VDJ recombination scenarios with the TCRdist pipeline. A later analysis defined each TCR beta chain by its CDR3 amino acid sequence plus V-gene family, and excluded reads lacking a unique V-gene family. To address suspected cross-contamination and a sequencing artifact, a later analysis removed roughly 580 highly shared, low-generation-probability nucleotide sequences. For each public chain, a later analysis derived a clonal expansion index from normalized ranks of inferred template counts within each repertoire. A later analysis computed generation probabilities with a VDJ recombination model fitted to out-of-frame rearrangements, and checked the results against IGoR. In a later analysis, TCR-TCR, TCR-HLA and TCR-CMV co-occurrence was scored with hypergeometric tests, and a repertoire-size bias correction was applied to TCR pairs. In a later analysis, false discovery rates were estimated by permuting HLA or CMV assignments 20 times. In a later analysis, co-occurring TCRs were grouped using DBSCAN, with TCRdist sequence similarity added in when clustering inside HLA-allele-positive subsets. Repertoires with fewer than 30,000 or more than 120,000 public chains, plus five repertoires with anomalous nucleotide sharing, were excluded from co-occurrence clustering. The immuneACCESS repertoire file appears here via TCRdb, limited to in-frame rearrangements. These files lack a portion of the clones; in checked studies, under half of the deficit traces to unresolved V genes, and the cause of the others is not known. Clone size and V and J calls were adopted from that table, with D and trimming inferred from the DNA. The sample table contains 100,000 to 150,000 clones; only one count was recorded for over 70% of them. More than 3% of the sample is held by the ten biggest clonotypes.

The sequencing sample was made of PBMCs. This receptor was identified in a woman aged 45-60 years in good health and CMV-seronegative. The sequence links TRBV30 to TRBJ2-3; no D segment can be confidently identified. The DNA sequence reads TGTGCCTGGAGCGACAATACAGATACGCAGTATTTT. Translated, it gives CAWSDNTDTQYF. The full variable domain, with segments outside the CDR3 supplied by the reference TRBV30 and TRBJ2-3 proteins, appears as SQTIHQWPATLVQPVGSPLSLECTVEGTSNPNLYWYRQAAGRGLQLLFYSVGIGQISSEVPQNLSASRPQDRQFILSSKKLLLSDSGFYLCAWSDNTDTQYFGPGTRLTVL.